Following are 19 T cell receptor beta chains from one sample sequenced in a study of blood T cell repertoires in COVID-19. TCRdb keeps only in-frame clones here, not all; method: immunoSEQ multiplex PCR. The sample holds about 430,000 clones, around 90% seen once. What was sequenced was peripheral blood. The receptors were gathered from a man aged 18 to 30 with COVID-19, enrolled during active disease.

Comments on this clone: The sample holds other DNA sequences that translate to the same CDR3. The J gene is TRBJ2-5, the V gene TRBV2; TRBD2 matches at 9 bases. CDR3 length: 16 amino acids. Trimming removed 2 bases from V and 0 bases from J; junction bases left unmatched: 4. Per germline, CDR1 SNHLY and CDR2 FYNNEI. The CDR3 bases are TGTGCCAGCAGTGAAATCGGACTAGCGAACCAAGAGACCCAGTACTTC. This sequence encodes CASSEIGLANQETQYF.

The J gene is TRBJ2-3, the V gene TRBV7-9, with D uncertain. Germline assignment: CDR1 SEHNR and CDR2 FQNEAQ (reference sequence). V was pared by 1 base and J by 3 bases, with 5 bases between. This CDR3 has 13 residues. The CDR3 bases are TGTGCCAGCAGCTTAGGAGTTACAGATACGCAGTATTTT. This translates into CASSLGVTDTQYF. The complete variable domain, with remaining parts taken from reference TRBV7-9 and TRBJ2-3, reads DTGVSQNPRHKITKRGQNVTFRCDPISEHNRLYWYRQTLGQGPEFLTYFQNEAQLEKSRLLSDRFSAERPKGSFSTLEIQRTEQGDSAMYLCASSLGVTDTQYFGPGTRLTVL.

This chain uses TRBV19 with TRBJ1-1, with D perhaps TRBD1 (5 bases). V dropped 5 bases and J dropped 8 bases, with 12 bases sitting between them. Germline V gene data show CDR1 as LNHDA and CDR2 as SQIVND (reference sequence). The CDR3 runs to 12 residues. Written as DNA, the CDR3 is TGTGCCAGTAGTGCGGGGCCCAGAGAAGCTTTCTTT. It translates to CASSAGPREAFF.

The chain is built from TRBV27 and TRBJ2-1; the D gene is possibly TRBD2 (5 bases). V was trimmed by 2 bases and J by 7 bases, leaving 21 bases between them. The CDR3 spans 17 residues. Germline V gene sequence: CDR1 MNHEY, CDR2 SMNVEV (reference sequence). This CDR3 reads CASSLEGSPWRRNEQFF. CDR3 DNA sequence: TGTGCCAGCAGTTTAGAGGGTTCCCCCTGGCGGAGGAATGAGCAGTTCTTC.

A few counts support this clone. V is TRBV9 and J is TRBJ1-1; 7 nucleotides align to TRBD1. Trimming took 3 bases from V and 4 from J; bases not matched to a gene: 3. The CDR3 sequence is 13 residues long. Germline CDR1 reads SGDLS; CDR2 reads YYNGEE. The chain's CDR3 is CASSAQGFTEAFF. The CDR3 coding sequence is TGTGCCAGCAGCGCACAGGGGTTCACTGAAGCTTTCTTT.

CDR3 loop: CASSEQGAFEKLFF. CDR3 coding DNA: TGTGCCAGCAGTGAACAGGGGGCTTTTGAAAAACTGTTTTTT. The V and J genes are TRBV2 and TRBJ1-4; 8 bases line up with TRBD1. V lost 2 bases and J lost 7; bases outside the gene matches: 3. This CDR3 region has 14 residues. Germline V gene sequence: CDR1 SNHLY, CDR2 FYNNEI.

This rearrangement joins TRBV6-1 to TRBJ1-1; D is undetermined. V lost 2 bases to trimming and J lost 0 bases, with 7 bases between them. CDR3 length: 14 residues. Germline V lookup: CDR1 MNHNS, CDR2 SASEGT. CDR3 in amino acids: CASSEQRVNTEAFF. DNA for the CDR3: TGTGCCAGCAGTGAACAACGGGTGAACACTGAAGCTTTCTTT.

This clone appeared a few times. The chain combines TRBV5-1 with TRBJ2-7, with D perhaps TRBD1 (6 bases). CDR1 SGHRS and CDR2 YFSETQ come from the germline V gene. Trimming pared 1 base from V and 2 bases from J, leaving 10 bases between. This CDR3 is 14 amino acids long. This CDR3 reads CASSLLPGAYEQYF. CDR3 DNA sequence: TGCGCCAGCAGCTTGCTTCCAGGGGCCTACGAGCAGTACTTC.

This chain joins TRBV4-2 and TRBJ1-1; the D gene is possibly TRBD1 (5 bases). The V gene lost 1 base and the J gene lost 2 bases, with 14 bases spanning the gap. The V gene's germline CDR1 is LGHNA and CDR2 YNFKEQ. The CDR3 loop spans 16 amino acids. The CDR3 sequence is CASSQARVGINTEAFF. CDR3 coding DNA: TGTGCCAGCAGCCAAGCCAGGGTGGGCATAAACACTGAAGCTTTCTTT.

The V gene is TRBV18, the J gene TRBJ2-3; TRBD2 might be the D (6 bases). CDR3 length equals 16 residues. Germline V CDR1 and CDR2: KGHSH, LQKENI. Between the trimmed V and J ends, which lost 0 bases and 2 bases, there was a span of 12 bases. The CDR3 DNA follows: TGTGCCAGCTCACCACCGGAGGGAAAGGACACAGATACGCAGTATTTT. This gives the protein CASSPPEGKDTDTQYF. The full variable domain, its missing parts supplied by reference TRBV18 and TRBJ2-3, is NAGVMQNPRHLVRRRGQEARLRCSPMKGHSHVYWYRQLPEEGLKFMVYLQKENIIDESGMPKERFSAEFPKEGPSILRIQQVVRGDSAAYFCASSPPEGKDTDTQYFGPGTRLTVL.

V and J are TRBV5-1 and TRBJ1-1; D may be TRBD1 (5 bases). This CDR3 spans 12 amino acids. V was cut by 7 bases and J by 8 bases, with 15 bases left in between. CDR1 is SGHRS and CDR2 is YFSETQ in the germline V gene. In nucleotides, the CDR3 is TGCGCCAGCCGCCGTGGGGCAGACGAAGCTTTCTTT. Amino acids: CASRRGADEAFF. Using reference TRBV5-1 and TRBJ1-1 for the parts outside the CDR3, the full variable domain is KAGVTQTPRYLIKTRGQQVTLSCSPISGHRSVSWYQQTPGQGLQFLFEYFSETQRNKGNFPGRFSGRQFSNSRSEMNVSTLELGDSALYLCASRRGADEAFFGQGTRLTVV.

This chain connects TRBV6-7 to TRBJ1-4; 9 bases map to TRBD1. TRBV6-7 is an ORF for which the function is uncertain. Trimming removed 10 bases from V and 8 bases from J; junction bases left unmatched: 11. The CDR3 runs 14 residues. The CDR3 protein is CAIAPGQGGEKLFF. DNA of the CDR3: TGTGCCATTGCTCCGGGACAGGGTGGGGAAAAACTGTTTTTT.

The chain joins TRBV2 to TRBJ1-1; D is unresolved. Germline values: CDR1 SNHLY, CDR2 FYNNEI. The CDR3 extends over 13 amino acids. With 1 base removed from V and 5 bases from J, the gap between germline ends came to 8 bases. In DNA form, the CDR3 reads TGTGCCAGCAGTGAAGGTCAGGCTACTGAAGCTTTCTTT. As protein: CASSEGQATEAFF.

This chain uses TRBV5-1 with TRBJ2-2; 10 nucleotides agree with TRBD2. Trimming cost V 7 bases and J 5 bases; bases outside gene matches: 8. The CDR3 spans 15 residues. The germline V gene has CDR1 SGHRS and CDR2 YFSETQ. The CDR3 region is CASSTSGPRTGELFF. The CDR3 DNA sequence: TGCGCCAGCTCGACTAGCGGGCCCAGGACCGGGGAGCTGTTTTTT.

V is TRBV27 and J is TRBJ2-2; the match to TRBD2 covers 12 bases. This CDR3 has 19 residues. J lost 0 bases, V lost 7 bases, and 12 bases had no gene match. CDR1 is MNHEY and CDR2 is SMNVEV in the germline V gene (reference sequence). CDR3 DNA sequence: TGTGCCAGCACCCTCCCCCGACTAGCGGGAGCCCCGAACACCGGGGAGCTGTTTTTT. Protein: CASTLPRLAGAPNTGELFF.

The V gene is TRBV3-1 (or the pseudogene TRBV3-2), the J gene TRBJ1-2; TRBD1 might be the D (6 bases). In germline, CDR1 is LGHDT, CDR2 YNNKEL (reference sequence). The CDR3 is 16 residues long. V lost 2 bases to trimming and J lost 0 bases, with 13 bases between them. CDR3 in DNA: TGTGCCAGCAGCCAACTTGGGGGCGATACTAACTATGGCTACACCTTC. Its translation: CASSQLGGDTNYGYTF.

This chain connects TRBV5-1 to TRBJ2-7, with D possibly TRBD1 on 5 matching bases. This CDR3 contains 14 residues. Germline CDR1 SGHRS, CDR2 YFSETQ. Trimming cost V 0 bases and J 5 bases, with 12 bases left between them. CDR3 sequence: CASSLAVQGNEQYF. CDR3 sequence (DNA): TGCGCCAGCAGCTTGGCCGTGCAGGGTAACGAGCAGTACTTC.

The CDR3 region has the DNA TGTGCCAGCAGCTCTGGGACTAGCGTTGTCGACGAGCAGTACTTC. Protein product: CASSSGTSVVDEQYF. V is TRBV5-6 and J is TRBJ2-7; 10 nucleotides agree with TRBD2. From germline, CDR1 is SGHDT and CDR2 YYEEEE. V was clipped by 3 bases and J by 5 bases; unmatched bases: 8. The CDR3 has 15 amino acids.

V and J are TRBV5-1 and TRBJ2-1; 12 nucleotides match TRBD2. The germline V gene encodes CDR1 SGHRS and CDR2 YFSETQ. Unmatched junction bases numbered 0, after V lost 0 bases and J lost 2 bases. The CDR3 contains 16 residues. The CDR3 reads CASSLGTSGAYNEQFF. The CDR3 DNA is TGCGCCAGCAGCTTGGGGACTAGCGGGGCCTACAATGAGCAGTTCTTC.